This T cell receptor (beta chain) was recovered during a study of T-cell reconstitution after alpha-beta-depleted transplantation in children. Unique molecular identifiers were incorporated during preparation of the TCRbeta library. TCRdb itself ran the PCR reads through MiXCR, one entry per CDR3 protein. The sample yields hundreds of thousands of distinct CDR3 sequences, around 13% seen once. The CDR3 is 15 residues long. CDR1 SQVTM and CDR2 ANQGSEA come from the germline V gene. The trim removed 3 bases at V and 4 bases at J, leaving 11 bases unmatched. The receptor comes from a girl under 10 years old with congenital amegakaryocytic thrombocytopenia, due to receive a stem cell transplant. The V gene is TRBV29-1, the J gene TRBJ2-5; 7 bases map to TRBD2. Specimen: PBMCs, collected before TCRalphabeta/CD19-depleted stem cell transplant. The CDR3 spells CSVDTPRGSAETQYF. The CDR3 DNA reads TGCAGCGTTGACACACCACGCGGGAGTGCAGAGACCCAGTACTTC.